This TCR beta chain was recorded in a study of cytomegalovirus exposure and HLA in healthy donors. CDR1 and CDR2 (germline): SGHTA, FQGNSA. V dropped 5 bases and J dropped 4; count of bases not matched to a gene: 5. This CDR3 has 15 amino acids. The primer mix had 60 Vbeta and 13 Jbeta primers. Sequencing used immunoSEQ multiplex PCR; TCRdb keeps in-frame clones, though not all of them. There are under 200,000 clones in the sample, with about 6.5% held by the top ten. The receptor was isolated from a man in his thirties or forties in good health and CMV-seronegative. Sequences were obtained from PBMCs. The V gene is TRBV7-2, the J gene TRBJ2-5; 12 bases align to TRBD1. The CDR3 loop reads CASSGGQGAPETQYF. CDR3 in DNA: TGTGCCAGCAGCGGGGGACAGGGGGCCCCAGAGACCCAGTACTTC.